The clone carrying this TCR beta chain has just one count. The record originates from a study of OX40 agonist ivuxolimab in advanced cancers. The CDR3 contains 13 residues. From germline, CDR1 is SGDLS and CDR2 YYNGEE. The V and J ends lost 7 bases and 0 bases respectively, with 8 bases between them. Sequenced by immunoSEQ multiplex PCR; TCRdb stores in-frame clones only, minus some. The table lists some 89,000 clones, 80% to 90% of them singletons. The chain combines TRBV9 with TRBJ1-3; no clear D. The material sequenced was CD4+ or CD8+ T cells sorted from blood, taken in a trial of the OX40 agonist ivuxolimab. The receptor's source is an adult with an advanced solid tumor such as melanoma, head and neck, liver or kidney cancer. As DNA, the CDR3 is TGTGCCAGCCCAACCAACTCTGGAAACACCATATATTTT. Amino acid sequence: CASPTNSGNTIYF.